This TCR beta chain appears in the sequencing data of a study of T-cell memory formation after mild COVID-19. TCRdb independently ran MiXCR on the 5' RACE reads; one entry per CDR3 protein. Among 200,000 to 250,000 distinct CDR3 sequences listed, 8.5% to 9.5% were seen once. The study, taken as a whole, reports: While clones contracting from day 15 to 85 were balanced between CD4 and CD8, later expanders leaned CD4+. Several responding clones turned up in pre-infection memory, indicating that cross-reactive memory may have taken part. Shrinking CD4+ clones were chiefly CM and EM; CD8+ ones were chiefly EMRA.

This clonotype has ten or more counts. As yet, its antigen is unknown. V trimming: 1 base; J trimming: 6 bases; junction bases outside the gene matches: 2. From germline, CDR1 is SGHDT and CDR2 YYEEEE. The CDR3 has 13 residues. This rearrangement joins TRBV5-6 to TRBJ2-3; 7 nucleotides match TRBD1. The sample consisted of PBMCs or a T cell subset sorted from them (not recorded which). The source of this sequence is a man between 18 and 35 years old who had mild COVID-19 (a few samples of this study predate the infection). Cell type and time point are not known. CDR3 residues: CASSLTGEDTQYF. For the CDR3, the DNA is TGTGCCAGCAGCTTGACAGGGGAGGATACGCAGTATTTT.